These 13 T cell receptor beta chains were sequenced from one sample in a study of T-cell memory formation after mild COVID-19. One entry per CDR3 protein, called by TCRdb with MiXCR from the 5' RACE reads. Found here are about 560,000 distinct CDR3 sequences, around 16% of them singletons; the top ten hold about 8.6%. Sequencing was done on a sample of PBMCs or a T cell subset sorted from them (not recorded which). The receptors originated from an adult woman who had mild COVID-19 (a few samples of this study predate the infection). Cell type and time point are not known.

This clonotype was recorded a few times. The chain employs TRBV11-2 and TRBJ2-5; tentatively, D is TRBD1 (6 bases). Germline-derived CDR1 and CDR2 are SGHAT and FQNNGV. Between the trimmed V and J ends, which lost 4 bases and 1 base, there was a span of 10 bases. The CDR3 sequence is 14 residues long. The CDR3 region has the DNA TGTGCCAGCAGCTCGTGGACAGTCCAAGAGACCCAGTACTTC. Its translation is CASSSWTVQETQYF.

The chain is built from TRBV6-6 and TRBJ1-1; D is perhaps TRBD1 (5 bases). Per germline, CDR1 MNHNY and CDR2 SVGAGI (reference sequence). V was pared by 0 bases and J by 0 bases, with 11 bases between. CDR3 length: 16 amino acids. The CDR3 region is CASSYSPGTLNTEAFF. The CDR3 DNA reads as TGTGCCAGCAGTTACTCGCCTGGGACCCTGAACACTGAAGCTTTCTTT.

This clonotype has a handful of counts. The CDR3 spells CASSSGIGGNEQFF. In DNA, the CDR3 is TGCGCCAGCAGCTCGGGCATAGGGGGCAATGAGCAGTTCTTC. The J gene is TRBJ2-1, the V gene TRBV4-1; the D gene is possibly TRBD1 (6 bases). The germline V gene has CDR1 MGHRA and CDR2 YSYEKL. The CDR3 consists of 14 residues. V lost 5 bases, J lost 6 bases, and 14 bases lay in between.

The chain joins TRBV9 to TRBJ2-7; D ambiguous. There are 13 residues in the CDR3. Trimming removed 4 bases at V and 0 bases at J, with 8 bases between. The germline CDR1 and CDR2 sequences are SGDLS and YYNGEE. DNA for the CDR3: TGTGCCAGCAGCAGTCCCTACTCCTACGAGCAGTACTTC. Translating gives CASSSPYSYEQYF.

This CDR3 is CASREGQTGDTQYF. As DNA, the CDR3 is TGTGCCAGCAGGGAGGGACAGACCGGAGATACGCAGTATTTT. The V gene is TRBV5-8, the J gene TRBJ2-3, with a tentative D call TRBD1 (7 bases). This CDR3 has 14 amino acids. V gave up 5 bases and J gave up 5 bases, with 15 bases separating them. In germline, CDR1 is SGHTS, CDR2 YDEGEE.

The CDR3 here is CASSSRDNLPTGELFF. DNA of the CDR3: TGTGCCAGTAGTTCCCGGGACAACCTCCCCACCGGGGAGCTGTTTTTT. The rearrangement uses TRBV19 and TRBJ2-2, with D possibly being TRBD1 (6 bases). Germline V lookup: CDR1 LNHDA, CDR2 SQIVND (reference sequence). This CDR3 spans 16 amino acids. The V and J ends lost 5 bases and 4 bases respectively, with 17 bases between them.

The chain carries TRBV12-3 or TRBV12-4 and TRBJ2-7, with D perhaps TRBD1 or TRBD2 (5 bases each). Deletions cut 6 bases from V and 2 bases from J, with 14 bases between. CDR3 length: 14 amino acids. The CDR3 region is CASRSQMGAYEQYF. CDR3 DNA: TGTGCCAGCAGATCGCAGATGGGGGCCTACGAGCAGTACTTC.

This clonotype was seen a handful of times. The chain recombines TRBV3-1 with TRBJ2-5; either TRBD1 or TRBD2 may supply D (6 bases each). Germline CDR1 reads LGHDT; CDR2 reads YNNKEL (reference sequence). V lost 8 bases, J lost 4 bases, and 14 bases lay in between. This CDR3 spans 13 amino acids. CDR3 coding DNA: TGTGCCAGCGCCCTGGGGGGCGCAGAGACCCAGTACTTC. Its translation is CASALGGAETQYF.

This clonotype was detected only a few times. CDR3 bases: TGTGCCAGCACCGGGGAATGGGGTTACGAGCAGTACTTC. It translates to CASTGEWGYEQYF. The chain combines TRBV7-9 with TRBJ2-7, with D perhaps TRBD2 (5 bases). In germline, CDR1 is SEHNR, CDR2 FQNEAQ (reference sequence). This CDR3 contains 13 residues. Trimming took 7 bases from V and 4 from J, leaving 14 bases between them.

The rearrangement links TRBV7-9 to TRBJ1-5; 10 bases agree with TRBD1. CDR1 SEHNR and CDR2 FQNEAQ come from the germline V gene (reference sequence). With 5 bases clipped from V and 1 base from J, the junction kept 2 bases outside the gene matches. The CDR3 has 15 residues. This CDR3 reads CASSRTGGSNQPQHF. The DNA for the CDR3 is TGTGCCAGCAGCCGGACAGGGGGGAGCAATCAGCCCCAGCATTTT.

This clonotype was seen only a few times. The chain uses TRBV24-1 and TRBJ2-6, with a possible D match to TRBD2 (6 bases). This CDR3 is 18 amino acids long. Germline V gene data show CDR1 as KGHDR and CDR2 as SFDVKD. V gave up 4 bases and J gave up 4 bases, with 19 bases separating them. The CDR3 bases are TGTGCCACCAGTGACTCGGGACTCTCGGCGAGGGGGGCCAACGTCCTGACTTTC. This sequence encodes CATSDSGLSARGANVLTF.

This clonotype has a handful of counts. The CDR3 is CASSSRLAGGPTGELFF. In DNA form, the CDR3 reads TGTGCCAGCAGCTCCCGACTAGCGGGGGGGCCCACCGGGGAGCTGTTTTTT. This sequence joins TRBV7-6 and TRBJ2-2, with 14 bases matching TRBD2. V dropped 4 bases and J dropped 4; count of bases not matched to a gene: 5. Germline V lookup: CDR1 SGHVS, CDR2 FNYEAQ. The CDR3 sequence is 17 residues long. Complete variable domain (other parts from reference TRBV7-6 and TRBJ2-2): GAGVSQSPRYKVTKRGQDVALRCDPISGHVSLYWYRQALGQGPEFLTYFNYEAQQDKSGLPNDRFSAERPEGSISTLTIQRTEQRDSAMYRCASSSRLAGGPTGELFFGEGSRLTVL.

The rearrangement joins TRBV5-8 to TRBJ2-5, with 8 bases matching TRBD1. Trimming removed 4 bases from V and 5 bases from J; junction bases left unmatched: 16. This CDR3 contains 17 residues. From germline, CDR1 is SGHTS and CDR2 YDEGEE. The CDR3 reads CASSPTTGGKSRETQYF. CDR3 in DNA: TGTGCCAGCAGCCCGACCACAGGGGGGAAGAGCCGGGAGACCCAGTACTTC.